This TCR beta chain was profiled in a study of T-cell reconstitution after alpha-beta-depleted transplantation in children (dated by TCRdb to 2016 to 2017). For the study in its entirety: T-cell immune reconstitution after TCRalphabeta/CD19-depleted allogeneic hematopoietic cell transplantation in children was quantitatively tracked in the study by means of TCR repertoire profiling.

Ten or more counts support this clonotype. Its antigen remains undetermined. Per-base qualities were not stored, and no clone one base away is much larger. Deletion took 6 bases off V and 6 bases off J, with a span of 18 bases between the germline ends. The germline V gene (reference sequence) sets CDR1 to SEHNR and CDR2 to FQNEAQ. The CDR3 goes from the cysteine to the phenylalanine over 14 residues. The CDR3 DNA has 42 bases and is translated from base 1. The library came from PCR. TCRdb names Illumina HiSeq 2500 as the instrument used. To normalize quantification of the TCRbeta repertoire, the TCR libraries were built with molecular barcoding that relied on unique molecular identifiers. The public sequencing data were trimmed at Q25 with fastp and processed into clonotypes with MiXCR by TCRdb, which kept only in-frame beta chains. Entries are consolidated by CDR3 protein sequence, retaining the most common genes and DNA. The sample contains under 300,000 distinct CDR3 sequences, 9.7% of them found a single time. Approximately 4.7% of the sample is in the top ten clones.

The receptor chain draws on TRBV7-9 and TRBJ2-7; the D gene could be TRBD1 or TRBD2, each one agreeing over 5 bases. This specimen consisted of PBMCs from the stem cell graft donor, obtained from the stem cell graft. The TCR sequence derives from a human donor who donated a stem cell graft to a child with SCID. The sequenced DNA: TGTGCCAGCAGTTCCGGGACGAGGCGCTTCGAGCAGTACTTC. This gives the protein CASSSGTRRFEQYF.